Listed below are T cell receptor beta chains from one sample, sequenced in a study of cytotoxic CD8 clonotypes in ibrutinib-treated CLL. TCRdb's table, derived via immunoSEQ multiplex PCR, lists solely in-frame clones and lacks some. The sample yields about 160,000 clones, 81% seen once. Sequenced here: PBMCs, sampled after 12 months of ibrutinib treatment. These receptors were collected from a human donor with chronic lymphocytic leukemia. Both conserved end residues are part of each CDR3. Each record gives: V gene, J gene, CDR3 protein.

v_gene: TRBV4-2; j_gene: TRBJ2-2; CDR3aa: CASSQNGGTGELFF
v_gene: TRBV11-3; j_gene: -; CDR3aa: CASSARTSDEQYF
v_gene: TRBV28; j_gene: TRBJ2-7; CDR3aa: CASSEAGTASYEQYF
v_gene: TRBV20-1; j_gene: TRBJ1-2; CDR3aa: CSASASVGYTF
v_gene: TRBV12-5; j_gene: TRBJ2-7; CDR3aa: CASGLVTERRQTHEQYF
v_gene: TRBV15; j_gene: TRBJ1-3; CDR3aa: CATSRVGLGNTIYF
v_gene: TRBV5-8; j_gene: TRBJ2-1; CDR3aa: CASSPPAGASTNEQFF
v_gene: TRBV4-1; j_gene: TRBJ1-2; CDR3aa: CASSQEGRINYGYTF
v_gene: TRBV19; j_gene: TRBJ2-3; CDR3aa: CASRPQGGTYTQYF
v_gene: TRBV5-5; j_gene: TRBJ1-3; CDR3aa: CASSRDRGLRGVNTIYF
v_gene: TRBV19; j_gene: TRBJ1-3; CDR3aa: CASSLQHGQTSGNTIYF
v_gene: TRBV7-9; j_gene: TRBJ2-1; CDR3aa: CASTSRLLYNEQFF
v_gene: TRBV4-1; j_gene: TRBJ2-2; CDR3aa: CASSQDLGLAGGGYTGELFF
v_gene: TRBV4-2; j_gene: TRBJ2-3; CDR3aa: CASSQGTGGVGPDTQYF
v_gene: TRBV6-6; j_gene: TRBJ2-7; CDR3aa: CASNAGVPYEQYF
v_gene: TRBV10-3; j_gene: TRBJ1-3; CDR3aa: CAIRGSSGNTIYF
v_gene: TRBV7-3; j_gene: TRBJ2-6; CDR3aa: CASGRYSGANVLTF
v_gene: TRBV4-3; j_gene: TRBJ1-4; CDR3aa: CASSQEGRGQAKLFF
v_gene: TRBV7-9; j_gene: TRBJ2-5; CDR3aa: CASSSKRAGSETQYF
v_gene: TRBV7-9; j_gene: TRBJ1-5; CDR3aa: CASSPFSGNQPQHF
v_gene: TRBV18; j_gene: TRBJ2-5; CDR3aa: CASSPGLAGVGTQYF
v_gene: TRBV7-2; j_gene: TRBJ2-1; CDR3aa: CASSLVWREQFF
v_gene: TRBV6-4; j_gene: TRBJ2-3; CDR3aa: CASSEGYTTDTQYF